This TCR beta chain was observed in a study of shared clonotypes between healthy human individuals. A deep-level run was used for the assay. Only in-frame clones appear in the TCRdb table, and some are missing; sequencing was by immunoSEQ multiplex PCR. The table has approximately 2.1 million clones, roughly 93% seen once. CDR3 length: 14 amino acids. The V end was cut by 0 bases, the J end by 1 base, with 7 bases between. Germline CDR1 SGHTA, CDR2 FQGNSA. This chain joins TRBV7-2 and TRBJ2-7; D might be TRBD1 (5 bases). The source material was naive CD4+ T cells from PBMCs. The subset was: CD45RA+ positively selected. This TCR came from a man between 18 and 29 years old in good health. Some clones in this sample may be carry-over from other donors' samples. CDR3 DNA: TGTGCCAGCAGCTTAGCGCGACAGTCCTACGAGCAGTACTTC. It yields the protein CASSLARQSYEQYF. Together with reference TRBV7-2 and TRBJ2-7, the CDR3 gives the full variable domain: GAGVSQSPSNKVTEKGKDVELRCDPISGHTALYWYRQSLGQGLEFLIYFQGNSAPDKSGLPSDRFSAERTGGSVSTLTIQRTQQEDSAVYLCASSLARQSYEQYFGPGTRLTVT.